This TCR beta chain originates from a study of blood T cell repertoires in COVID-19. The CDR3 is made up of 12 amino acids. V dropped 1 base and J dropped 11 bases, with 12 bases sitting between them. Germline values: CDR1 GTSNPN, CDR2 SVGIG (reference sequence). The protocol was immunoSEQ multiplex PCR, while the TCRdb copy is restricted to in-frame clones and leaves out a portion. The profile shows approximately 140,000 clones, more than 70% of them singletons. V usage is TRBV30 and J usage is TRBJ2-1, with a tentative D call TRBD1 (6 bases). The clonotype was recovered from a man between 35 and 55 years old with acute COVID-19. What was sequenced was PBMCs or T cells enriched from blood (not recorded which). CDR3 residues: CAWSGDISQQFF. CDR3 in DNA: TGTGCCTGGAGTGGGGACATTAGCCAGCAGTTCTTC.